The 24 T cell receptor beta chains given below trace back to one sample, sequenced in a study of T cell responses to AZD1222 COVID-19 vaccine. Only in-frame clones appear in the TCRdb table, and some are missing; sequencing was by immunoSEQ multiplex PCR. The profile shows 90,000 to 150,000 clones, approximately 87% of them singletons. Sequenced here: peripheral blood, sampled on day 0 of AZD1222 vaccination. These receptors were taken from an adult in good health.

This clone was seen a few times. The chain joins TRBV4-1 to TRBJ1-1; D is perhaps TRBD1 (5 bases). The CDR3 consists of 15 residues. V lost 4 bases and J 1 base, leaving 13 bases between the germline ends. From germline, CDR1 is MGHRA and CDR2 YSYEKL. The CDR3 DNA reads as TGCGCCAGCAGCCCCCCACCCACAGGGAACACTGAAGCTTTCTTT. Protein product: CASSPPPTGNTEAFF.

J is TRBJ2-7 and V is TRBV2; no clear D gene. CDR3 length equals 16 residues. V was shortened by 0 bases and J by 0 bases, with 12 bases between the two germline ends. Germline assignment: CDR1 SNHLY and CDR2 FYNNEI. CDR3: CASSEAGWELSYEQYF. CDR3 sequence (DNA): TGTGCCAGCAGTGAAGCTGGGTGGGAACTCTCCTACGAGCAGTACTTC.

The genes are TRBV9 and TRBJ2-5; D remains unclear. This CDR3 region has 13 residues. V was clipped by 0 bases and J by 5 bases, with 8 bases between them. Germline V lookup: CDR1 SGDLS, CDR2 YYNGEE. Here the CDR3 DNA reads TGTGCCAGCAGCGTAGAGGGCTGGGAGACCCAGTACTTC. Amino acid sequence: CASSVEGWETQYF.

This chain links TRBV7-9 with TRBJ1-2, with a tentative D call TRBD1 (5 bases). The germline CDR1 and CDR2 sequences are SEHNR and FQNEAQ (reference sequence). CDR3 size: 13 residues. Deletions cut 2 bases from V and 11 bases from J, with 15 bases between. The CDR3 spells CASSLRGGDTYTF. The CDR3 bases are TGTGCCAGCAGCTTAAGGGGTGGAGACACGTACACCTTC.

The rearrangement uses TRBV12-5 and TRBJ2-3; possibly TRBD2 for D (6 bases). Trimming pared 0 bases from V and 1 base from J, leaving 8 bases between. There are 15 residues in the CDR3. CDR1 is LGHNT and CDR2 is FRNRAP in the germline V gene. The CDR3 DNA reads as TGTGCTAGTGGTTTGGTGGGCGGGGGCACAGATACGCAGTATTTT. Translated: CASGLVGGGTDTQYF.

V and J are TRBV28 and TRBJ2-7; 9 bases agree with TRBD1. From germline, CDR1 is MDHEN and CDR2 SYDVKM. CDR3 length: 15 amino acids. With V trimmed by 3 bases and J by 2 bases, 5 bases remained unmatched. The CDR3 nucleotides are TGTGCCAGCAGTTTTCGGGGACAGGGTGCCTACGAGCAGTACTTC. This sequence encodes CASSFRGQGAYEQYF. Complete variable domain (other parts from reference TRBV28 and TRBJ2-7): DVKVTQSSRYLVKRTGEKVFLECVQDMDHENMFWYRQDPGLGLRLIYFSYDVKMKEKGDIPEGYSVSREKKERFSLILESASTNQTSMYLCASSFRGQGAYEQYFGPGTRLTVT.

The rearrangement links TRBV3-1 (or the pseudogene TRBV3-2) to TRBJ2-1; D is possibly TRBD1 or TRBD2 (5 bases each). Germline-derived CDR1 and CDR2 are LGHDT and YNNKEL (reference sequence). Trimming left V 0 bases short and J 9 bases short, with 15 bases between. The CDR3 consists of 15 residues. This chain's CDR3 is CASSQEGPVGVEQFF. DNA for the CDR3: TGTGCCAGCAGCCAAGAGGGACCCGTGGGTGTTGAGCAGTTCTTC.

The chain combines TRBV2 with TRBJ1-2; D gene ambiguous. The V gene lost 6 bases and the J gene lost 5 bases, with 10 bases spanning the gap. Germline CDR1 and CDR2: SNHLY and FYNNEI. The CDR3 length is 12 residues. This CDR3 reads CASRGTPYGYTF. The CDR3 DNA sequence: TGTGCCAGCAGAGGAACACCATATGGCTACACCTTC.

This chain connects TRBV7-6 to TRBJ1-2; the match to TRBD1 covers 7 bases. Germline V gene data show CDR1 as SGHVS and CDR2 as FNYEAQ. V trimming: 5 bases; J trimming: 2 bases; junction bases outside the gene matches: 11. CDR3 length equals 16 residues. CDR3 amino acids: CASSPGQLLGNYGYTF. CDR3 DNA sequence: TGTGCCAGCAGCCCGGGACAGCTCCTAGGGAACTATGGCTACACCTTC.

The chain couples TRBV14 to TRBJ2-1; TRBD2 is a possible D gene (5 bases). CDR3 length: 13 amino acids. With 2 bases removed from V and 8 bases from J, the gap between germline ends came to 10 bases. In germline, CDR1 is SGHDN, CDR2 FVKESK. CDR3 DNA: TGTGCCAGCAGCCAAAATGAGGGCGATGAGCAGTTCTTC. This codes for CASSQNEGDEQFF.

The chain uses TRBV19 and TRBJ2-7, with 13 bases lining up with TRBD2. V lost 6 bases, J lost 1 base, and 9 bases stayed unmatched. This CDR3 is built from 17 residues. Germline V gene sequence: CDR1 LNHDA, CDR2 SQIVND (reference sequence). This chain's CDR3 is CASRRSGLAGVSYEQYF. In nucleotides, the CDR3 is TGTGCCAGTAGACGAAGCGGACTAGCGGGGGTGTCCTACGAGCAGTACTTC.

Regarding this clone: At one of its ends the junction is not consistent with the germline gene, which may arise from a read error. The rearrangement links TRBV7-9 to TRBJ1-1, with TRBD1 matching over 10 bases. CDR1 and CDR2 (germline): SEHNR, FQNEAQ (reference sequence). The CDR3 length is 12 residues. The CDR3 is CASSTDRGRLLF. The CDR3 nucleotides read TGTGCCAGCAGCACCGACAGGGGGCGGCTTCTCTTT.

This clone was seen once. The chain couples TRBV2 to TRBJ1-1; no definite D call. In germline, CDR1 is SNHLY, CDR2 FYNNEI. The V gene lost 3 bases and the J gene lost 1 base, with 6 bases spanning the gap. The CDR3 consists of 13 residues. CDR3 DNA sequence: TGTGCCAGCAGTGACGAGCCGAACACTGAAGCTTTCTTT. This sequence encodes CASSDEPNTEAFF.

CDR3 amino acids: CASSWRTSGGTGELFF. The CDR3 bases are TGCGCCAGCAGCTGGAGGACTAGCGGGGGAACCGGGGAGCTGTTTTTT. The chain has TRBV5-1 and TRBJ2-2; TRBD2 agrees at 13 bases. CDR3 length: 16 amino acids. Germline CDR1 is SGHRS and CDR2 is YFSETQ. V shed 3 bases, J shed 5 bases, and the junction held 4 bases outside the gene matches.

The J gene is TRBJ2-3, the V gene TRBV5-6, with D perhaps matching TRBD2 (6 bases). The germline gives CDR1 SGHDT, CDR2 YYEEEE. V shed 4 bases and J shed 0 bases, with 18 bases lying between them. This CDR3 contains 17 residues. The CDR3 DNA follows: TGTGCCAGCAGCATGGAGGGCAGGGCCCCAAGCACAGATACGCAGTATTTT. Translation gives CASSMEGRAPSTDTQYF.

V gene TRBV12-3 or TRBV12-4 combines with J gene TRBJ1-4; D may be TRBD1 (6 bases). CDR3 size: 13 residues. Trimming pared 7 bases from V and 11 bases from J, leaving 17 bases between. This chain's CDR3 is CASNLGGDGKLFF. The CDR3 coding sequence is TGTGCCAGCAACCTAGGGGGGGACGGGAAACTGTTTTTT.

The CDR3 coding sequence is TGTGCCATCAGTGGCCATGCTCGGACTAGCGGGAACACAGATACGCAGTATTTT. It translates to CAISGHARTSGNTDTQYF. The rearrangement uses TRBV10-3 and TRBJ2-3, with TRBD2 identical over 12 bases. Germline V gene data show CDR1 as ENHRY and CDR2 as SYGVKD. J was trimmed by 2 bases and V by 4 bases; bases with no gene match: 10. CDR3 length equals 18 residues.

The gene calls are TRBV6-5 and TRBJ2-1; no clear D. Germline V gene lookup returns CDR1 MNHEY and CDR2 SVGAGI. The length of the CDR3 is 13 residues. Deletions cut 10 bases from V and 0 bases from J, with 10 bases between. CDR3 region: CAIGRSSYNEQFF. The CDR3 DNA reads as TGTGCCATCGGACGGAGCTCCTACAATGAGCAGTTCTTC.

The rearrangement joins TRBV3-1 (or the pseudogene TRBV3-2) to TRBJ1-6; the match to TRBD1 covers 7 bases. The CDR3 extends over 18 amino acids. V trimming: 0 bases; J trimming: 0 bases; junction bases outside the gene matches: 5. CDR1 and CDR2 from the germline V gene are LGHDT and YNNKEL (reference sequence). The DNA of the CDR3 is TGTGCCAGCAGCCAAGAAGGACAGGCAAGCTCCTATAATTCACCCCTCCACTTT. Its protein product is CASSQEGQASSYNSPLHF.

This clone was seen ten or more times. The V and J genes are TRBV12-3 or TRBV12-4 and TRBJ1-2; tentatively, D is TRBD1 (6 bases). The CDR3 spans 13 residues. V lost 4 bases, J lost 7 bases, and 13 bases lay in between. The CDR3 DNA reads as TGTGCCAGCAGTTCCCTAATACAGGGTGGCTACACCTTC. Amino acid sequence: CASSSLIQGGYTF.

The gene calls are TRBV19 and TRBJ1-5; 7 bases line up with TRBD1. J was trimmed by 0 bases and V by 2 bases; bases with no gene match: 10. The germline V gene encodes CDR1 LNHDA and CDR2 SQIVND (reference sequence). There are 18 residues in the CDR3. This CDR3 reads CASSIQGRGLTSNQPQHF. The CDR3 DNA reads TGTGCCAGTAGTATACAGGGGAGGGGGCTAACTAGCAATCAGCCCCAGCATTTT.

The chain links TRBV11-3 to TRBJ2-3; 13 bases are a match to TRBD2. The ends lost 4 bases at V and 6 bases at J; junction bases unmatched: 10. CDR1 SGHNT and CDR2 YENEEA come from the germline V gene. This CDR3 is 17 amino acids long. The CDR3 protein is CASSSGLAGALGDTQYF. The CDR3 DNA reads as TGTGCCAGCAGCTCCGGACTAGCGGGGGCCCTCGGGGATACGCAGTATTTT.

The V gene is TRBV2, the J gene TRBJ2-7, with D maybe TRBD1 (6 bases). The V gene lost 6 bases and the J gene lost 4 bases, with 19 bases spanning the gap. CDR3 length: 15 amino acids. CDR1 is SNHLY, CDR2 FYNNEI, per germline. The CDR3 reads CASRTNQGFAYEQYF. As DNA, the CDR3 is TGTGCCAGCAGGACTAACCAGGGGTTTGCTTACGAGCAGTACTTC.

The CDR3 loop is CATSDGGKNIQYF. CDR3 nucleotide sequence: TGTGCCACCAGTGATGGTGGGAAAAACATTCAGTACTTC. This sequence joins TRBV24-1 and TRBJ2-4, with no clear D. V lost 3 bases, J lost 4 bases, and 6 bases lay in between. CDR3 length equals 13 residues. The germline CDR1 and CDR2 sequences are KGHDR and SFDVKD.